The 24 T cell receptor beta chains presented below share a single source sample, sequenced in a study of vaccination and CD4 T cells after COVID-19. Sequenced with the Oncomine TCR Beta short-read assay was DNA taken from cultured CD4+ T cells. TCRdb re-derived calls from the PCR reads in MiXCR, one entry per CDR3 protein. The sample lists approximately 19,000 distinct CDR3 sequences, around 43% occurring once. These receptors' targets are unknown. The treatment here: roughly ten-day PBMC culture with coronavirus spike peptide pools or control peptides (ViraFEST assay). Sequencing was performed on CD4+ T cells from blood, cultured in vitro. Every receptor here comes from a human donor who had recovered from COVID-19.

This chain's CDR3 is CSARGQQGAPEAFF. In DNA form, the CDR3 reads TGCAGTGCTAGAGGTCAACAGGGGGCCCCTGAAGCTTTCTTT. The chain employs TRBV20-1 and TRBJ1-1, with 9 bases fitting TRBD1. V dropped 1 base and J dropped 6; count of bases not matched to a gene: 6. Germline V gene lookup returns CDR1 DFQATT and CDR2 SNEGSKA (reference sequence). CDR3 length: 14 amino acids.

The V and J genes are TRBV6-5 and TRBJ1-4, with D unclear. This CDR3 is built from 14 residues. Germline CDR1 and CDR2: MNHEY and SVGAGI. Deletions cut 4 bases from V and 8 bases from J, with 14 bases between. DNA for the CDR3: TGTGCCAGCAGTTCCTTAGGGTTCGGGGAAAAACTGTTTTTT. Translating it yields CASSSLGFGEKLFF.

V and J are TRBV12-3 or TRBV12-4 and TRBJ1-1; 8 nucleotides line up with TRBD1. This CDR3 is 16 amino acids long. With 6 bases clipped from V and 5 bases from J, the junction kept 14 bases outside the gene matches. CDR3 loop: CASSPTAGGGRTEAFF. The CDR3 bases are TGTGCCAGCAGCCCCACGGCAGGGGGCGGGAGGACTGAAGCTTTCTTT.

V is TRBV28 and J is TRBJ1-6; 8 bases align to TRBD1. CDR3 size: 17 residues. The germline V gene encodes CDR1 MDHEN and CDR2 SYDVKM. After removal of 4 bases from V and 6 bases from J, the junction contained 11 bases not matched to a gene. The CDR3, as DNA: TGTGCCAGCAGTTGGGGGGGACAGGCAGTTTCTAATTCACCCCTCCACTTT. Translating it yields CASSWGGQAVSNSPLHF.

V gene TRBV4-1 combines with J gene TRBJ2-7, with D hard to call. V was cut by 1 base and J by 0 bases, with 10 bases left in between. The CDR3 spans 15 residues. The V gene's germline CDR1 is MGHRA and CDR2 YSYEKL. In DNA, the CDR3 is TGCGCCAGCAGCCAAGTGGCTAGACTCTCCTACGAGCAGTACTTC. As protein: CASSQVARLSYEQYF.

This sequence joins TRBV20-1 and TRBJ2-5, with D possibly matching TRBD2 (5 bases). CDR3 length: 14 amino acids. Trimming took 0 bases from V and 1 from J, leaving 9 bases between them. The germline V gene encodes CDR1 DFQATT and CDR2 SNEGSKA (reference sequence). The CDR3 nucleotides read TGCAGTGCTAGAGAAGGGCTAGCCCAAGAGACCCAGTACTTC. Encoded protein: CSAREGLAQETQYF.

In this sample, this clonotype turned up a few times. The rearrangement links TRBV5-1 to TRBJ1-3; the D is unclear. CDR1 is SGHRS and CDR2 is YFSETQ in the germline V gene. This CDR3 is built from 14 residues. V was pared by 3 bases and J by 0 bases, with 7 bases between. CDR3 bases: TGCGCCAGCAGCTCAGGAGCCTCTGGAAACACCATATATTTT. Amino acids: CASSSGASGNTIYF.

The rearrangement links TRBV7-2 to TRBJ2-3; D is uncertain. With 5 bases removed from V and 4 bases from J, the gap between germline ends came to 10 bases. The CDR3 contains 13 residues. CDR1 SGHTA and CDR2 FQGNSA come from the germline V gene. CDR3 protein: CASSVMGPDTQYF. DNA for the CDR3: TGTGCCAGCAGCGTGATGGGTCCAGATACGCAGTATTTT.

The V call is TRBV19, the J call TRBJ2-2; no clear D. Trimming left V 3 bases short and J 6 bases short, with 8 bases between. This CDR3 contains 13 residues. Germline CDR1 reads LNHDA; CDR2 reads SQIVND (reference sequence). For the CDR3, the DNA is TGTGCCAGTAGTATCTTGGGCCCCGGGGAGCTGTTTTTT. Translating it yields CASSILGPGELFF.

CDR3 in amino acids: CASSFRGASNQPQHF. In nucleotides, the CDR3 is TGTGCCAGCAGCTTTCGGGGGGCCTCTAATCAGCCCCAGCATTTT. The chain is built from TRBV12-3 or TRBV12-4 and TRBJ1-5, with D maybe TRBD1 (6 bases). CDR3 size: 15 residues. V lost 6 bases, J lost 4 bases, and 16 bases lay in between.

The CDR3 nucleotides are TGTGCCAGCAGTGTCCCAGGGCGTCAGCCCCAGCATTTT. It translates to CASSVPGRQPQHF. V is TRBV2 and J is TRBJ1-5, with TRBD1 as a possible D gene (5 bases). Trimming pared 4 bases from V and 6 bases from J, leaving 10 bases between. This CDR3 is built from 13 residues. Germline V gene lookup returns CDR1 SNHLY and CDR2 FYNNEI.

The chain joins TRBV28 to TRBJ1-5, with D uncertain. The CDR3 is 15 residues long. CDR1 is MDHEN and CDR2 is SYDVKM in the germline V gene. V was trimmed by 4 bases and J by 6 bases, leaving 16 bases between them. The CDR3 protein is CASSSRHPIAQPQHF. CDR3 nucleotide sequence: TGTGCCAGCAGTTCCCGACATCCGATCGCTCAGCCCCAGCATTTT.

The chain joins TRBV6-1 to TRBJ2-5; 12 bases line up with TRBD2. CDR1 and CDR2 from the germline V gene are MNHNS and SASEGT. Unmatched junction bases numbered 0, after V lost 2 bases and J lost 2 bases. CDR3 size: 15 residues. The CDR3 region has the DNA TGTGCCAGCAGTGAACTAGCGGGGGGGCAAGAGACCCAGTACTTC. Its protein product is CASSELAGGQETQYF.

The genes are TRBV15 and TRBJ2-5; TRBD2 might be the D (5 bases). Trimming took 6 bases from V and 3 from J, leaving 17 bases between them. The CDR3 is 15 residues long. The germline V gene has CDR1 LNHNV and CDR2 YYDKDF (reference sequence). The CDR3, as DNA: TGTGCCACCAGTCCGAGGGTGAGAACCAAAGAGACCCAGTACTTC. Amino acid sequence: CATSPRVRTKETQYF.

This clonotype appeared a few times. The rearrangement links TRBV7-2 to TRBJ2-2; 7 nucleotides align to TRBD2. This CDR3 region has 16 residues. Losses at the gene ends were 1 base for V and 4 bases for J; bases not matched to a gene: 6. The germline V gene encodes CDR1 SGHTA and CDR2 FQGNSA. The CDR3 nucleotides read TGTGCCAGCAGCTTAGGCTCAGCGGGGTCCACCGGGGAGCTGTTTTTT. Translation: CASSLGSAGSTGELFF.

The chain uses TRBV12-3 or TRBV12-4 and TRBJ2-7; D is unresolved. V lost 3 bases, J lost 2 bases, and 8 bases lay in between. The CDR3 totals 13 residues. Here the CDR3 DNA reads TGTGCCAGCAGTTTTATCAGAGCCTACGAGCAGTACTTC. This translates into CASSFIRAYEQYF.

The chain links TRBV5-4 to TRBJ2-5; 7 nucleotides agree with TRBD2. This CDR3 has 14 amino acids. From germline, CDR1 is SGHNT and CDR2 YYREEE (reference sequence). Unmatched junction bases numbered 6, after V lost 2 bases and J lost 5 bases. In nucleotides, the CDR3 is TGTGCCAGCAGCTTCAAGCGGGAAGGGGAGACCCAGTACTTC. This encodes CASSFKREGETQYF.

The rearrangement uses TRBV20-1 and TRBJ2-7; 8 bases fit TRBD2. The CDR3 contains 13 residues. Trimming cost V 3 bases and J 6 bases; bases outside gene matches: 7. CDR1 and CDR2 (germline): DFQATT, SNEGSKA (reference sequence). The CDR3 DNA reads as TGCAGTGCTAGTGCGGGTAGCGGGGTCGAGCAGTACTTC. This codes for CSASAGSGVEQYF.

The rearrangement uses TRBV20-1 and TRBJ2-4; possibly TRBD2 for D (6 bases). V lost 3 bases, J lost 2 bases, and 17 bases lay in between. The germline V gene has CDR1 DFQATT and CDR2 SNEGSKA (reference sequence). The CDR3 runs 16 residues. The CDR3 nucleotides are TGCAGTGCTAGCCCGGTTGGGGGGATCACCAAAAACATTCAGTACTTC. It encodes CSASPVGGITKNIQYF.

The rearrangement uses TRBV2 and TRBJ1-3, with a weak D call TRBD1 (5 bases). CDR3 length: 14 residues. Germline V CDR1 and CDR2: SNHLY, FYNNEI. V was trimmed by 6 bases and J by 0 bases, leaving 9 bases between them. CDR3 coding DNA: TGTGCCAGCAGACGGGGGTACTCTGGAAACACCATATATTTT. It translates to CASRRGYSGNTIYF.

The V call is TRBV29-1, the J call TRBJ2-1, with 8 bases aligning to TRBD1. Unmatched junction bases numbered 12, after V lost 7 bases and J lost 4 bases. This CDR3 has 15 residues. Germline loops: CDR1 SQVTM, CDR2 ANQGSEA. CDR3 sequence (DNA): TGCAGCGCTAGCGAAGGACAGGGAGGATACAATGAGCAGTTCTTC. It translates to CSASEGQGGYNEQFF.

With respect to this clonotype: The likely explanation is a read error, given a far larger clone one base away. The chain recombines TRBV7-2 with TRBJ2-3; TRBD1 is a possible D gene (5 bases). Germline V gene lookup returns CDR1 SGHTA and CDR2 FQGNSA. This CDR3 contains 16 residues. V lost 5 bases and J 1 base, leaving 16 bases between the germline ends. The CDR3 bases are TGTGCCAGCAGCGACGCACAGGTGACTGGCACAGATACGCAGTATTTT. Amino acids: CASSDAQVTGTDTQYF.

The V call is TRBV20-1, the J call TRBJ2-2; D unclear. Trimming removed 1 base from V and 6 bases from J, with 15 bases in between. The CDR3 loop spans 15 amino acids. Germline V CDR1 and CDR2: DFQATT, SNEGSKA (reference sequence). Here the CDR3 DNA reads TGCAGTGCTAGAGTCATGGAAGGGTTTTCCGGGGAGCTGTTTTTT. Amino acids: CSARVMEGFSGELFF.

This CDR3 reads CASSPRELRLTSGQETQYF. In DNA, the CDR3 is TGTGCCAGCTCACCACGGGAACTCAGGCTGACTAGCGGGCAAGAGACCCAGTACTTC. The V call is TRBV18, the J call TRBJ2-5; 10 bases map to TRBD2. Germline V gives CDR1 KGHSH, CDR2 LQKENI. The CDR3 contains 19 residues. V shed 1 base and J 2 bases; nucleotides not matched to a gene: 13.